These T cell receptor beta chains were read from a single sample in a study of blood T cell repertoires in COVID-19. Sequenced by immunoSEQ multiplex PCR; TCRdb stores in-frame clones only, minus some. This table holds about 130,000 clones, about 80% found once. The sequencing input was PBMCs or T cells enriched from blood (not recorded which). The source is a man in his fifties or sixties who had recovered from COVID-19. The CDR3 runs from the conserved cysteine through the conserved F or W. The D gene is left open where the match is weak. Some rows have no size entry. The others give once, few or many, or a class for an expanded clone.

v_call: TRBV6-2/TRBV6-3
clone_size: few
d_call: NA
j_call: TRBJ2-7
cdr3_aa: CASSPGEPWEQYF
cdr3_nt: TGTGCCAGCAGCCCTGGAGAGCCCTGGGAGCAGTACTTC

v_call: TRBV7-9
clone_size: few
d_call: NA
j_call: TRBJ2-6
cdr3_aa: CASSLVRGGTGANVLTF
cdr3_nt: TGTGCCAGCAGCTTAGTACGCGGGGGCACTGGGGCCAACGTCCTGACTTTC

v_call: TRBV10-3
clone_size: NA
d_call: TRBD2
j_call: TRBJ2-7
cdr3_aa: CAISGTSEYEQYF
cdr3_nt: TGTGCCATCAGTGGGACTAGCGAGTACGAGCAGTACTTC

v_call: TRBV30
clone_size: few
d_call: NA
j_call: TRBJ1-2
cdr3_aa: CAWSREKHGYTF
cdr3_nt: TGTGCCTGGAGTCGGGAGAAGCATGGCTACACCTTC

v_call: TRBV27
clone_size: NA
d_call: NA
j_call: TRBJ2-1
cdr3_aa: CASNTLGYNEQFF
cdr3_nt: TGTGCCAGCAATACACTAGGTTACAATGAGCAGTTCTTC

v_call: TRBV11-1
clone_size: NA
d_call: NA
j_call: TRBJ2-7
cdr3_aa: CASSYGQMAYEQYF
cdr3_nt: TGTGCCAGCAGCTACGGACAGATGGCCTACGAGCAGTACTTC

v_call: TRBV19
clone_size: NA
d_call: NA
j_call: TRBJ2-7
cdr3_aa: CASSRATGNYYEQYF
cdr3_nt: TGTGCCAGTAGTAGAGCAACAGGTAACTACTACGAGCAGTACTTC

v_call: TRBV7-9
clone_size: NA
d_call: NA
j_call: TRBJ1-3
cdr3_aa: CASRVKAGNSGNTIYF
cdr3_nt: TGTGCCAGCAGGGTCAAAGCGGGCAACTCTGGAAACACCATATATTTT

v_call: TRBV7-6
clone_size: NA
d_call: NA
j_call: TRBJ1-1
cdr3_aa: CASSPTGIGTEAFF
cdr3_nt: TGTGCCAGCAGCCCCACGGGGATCGGCACTGAAGCTTTCTTT

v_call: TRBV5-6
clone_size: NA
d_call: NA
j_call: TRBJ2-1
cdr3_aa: CASSLSVTGSYNEQFF
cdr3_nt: TGTGCCAGCAGCTTGTCGGTGACGGGCTCCTACAATGAGCAGTTCTTC

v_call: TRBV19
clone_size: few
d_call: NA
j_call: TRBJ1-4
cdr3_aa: CASSISGYQGKLFF
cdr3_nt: TGTGCCAGTAGTATATCAGGATACCAGGGAAAACTGTTTTTT

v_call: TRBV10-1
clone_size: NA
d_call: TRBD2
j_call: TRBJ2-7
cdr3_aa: CASSLAGTYEQYF
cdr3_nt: TGCGCCAGCAGTTTAGCGGGGACCTACGAGCAGTACTTC

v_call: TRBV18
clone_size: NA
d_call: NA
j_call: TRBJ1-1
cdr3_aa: CASSPPSTGNTEAFF
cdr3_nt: TGTGCCAGCTCACCACCTTCTACAGGAAACACTGAAGCTTTCTTT

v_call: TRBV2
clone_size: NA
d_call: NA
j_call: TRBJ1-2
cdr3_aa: CASRRTTGPQGHGYTF
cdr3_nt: TGTGCCAGCAGGCGGACCACCGGGCCACAGGGACATGGCTACACCTTC

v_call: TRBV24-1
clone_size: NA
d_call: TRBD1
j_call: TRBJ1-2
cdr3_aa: CATSEAQGTGYTF
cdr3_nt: TGTGCCACCAGTGAAGCACAGGGGACTGGCTACACCTTC

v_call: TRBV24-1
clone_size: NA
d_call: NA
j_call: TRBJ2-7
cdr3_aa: CAQNPPRDRSSYEQYF
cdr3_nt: TGTGCCCAAAACCCCCCCCGCGACAGGAGCTCCTACGAGCAGTACTTC

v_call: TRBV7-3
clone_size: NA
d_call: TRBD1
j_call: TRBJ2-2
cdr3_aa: CASSPRQGLGTGELFF
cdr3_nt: TGTGCCAGCAGCCCTCGACAGGGCCTGGGGACCGGGGAGCTGTTTTTT

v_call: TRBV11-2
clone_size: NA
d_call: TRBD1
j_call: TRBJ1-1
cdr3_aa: CASSVNRGGTEAFF
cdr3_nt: TGTGCCAGCAGCGTCAACAGGGGAGGTACTGAAGCTTTCTTT

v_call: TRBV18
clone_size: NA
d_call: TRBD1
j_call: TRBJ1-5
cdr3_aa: CASSPATGSDQPQHF
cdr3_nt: TGTGCCAGCTCACCGGCGACAGGGTCGGATCAGCCCCAGCATTTT

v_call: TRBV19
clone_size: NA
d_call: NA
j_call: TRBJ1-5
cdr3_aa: CASLPVVNQPQHF
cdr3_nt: TGTGCCAGCCTCCCCGTTGTGAATCAGCCCCAGCATTTT

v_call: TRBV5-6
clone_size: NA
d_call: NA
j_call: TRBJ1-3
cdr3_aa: CASSPGSGNTIYF
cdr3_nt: TGTGCCAGCAGCCCAGGCTCTGGAAACACCATATATTTT

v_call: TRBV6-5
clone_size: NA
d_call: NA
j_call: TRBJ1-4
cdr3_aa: CASTSAGRDEKLFF
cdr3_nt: TGTGCCAGCACATCGGCAGGGAGGGATGAAAAACTGTTTTTT

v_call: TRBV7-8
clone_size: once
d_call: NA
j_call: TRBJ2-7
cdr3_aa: CASSNPGTPSYEQYF
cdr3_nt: TGTGCCAGCAGCAATCCAGGGACTCCGTCCTACGAGCAGTACTTC

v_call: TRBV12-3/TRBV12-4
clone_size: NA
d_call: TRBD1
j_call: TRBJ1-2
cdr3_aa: CASSRDSHGYTF
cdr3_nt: TGTGCCAGCAGTCGGGACAGCCATGGCTACACCTTC

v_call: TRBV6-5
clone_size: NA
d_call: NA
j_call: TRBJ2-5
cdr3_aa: CASSFTGRGETQYF
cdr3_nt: TGTGCCAGCAGTTTTACAGGGAGGGGAGAGACCCAGTACTTC

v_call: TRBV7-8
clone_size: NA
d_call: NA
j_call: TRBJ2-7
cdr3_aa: CASSLEAGLYEQYF
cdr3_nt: TGTGCCAGCAGCTTAGAGGCGGGGTTATACGAGCAGTACTTC

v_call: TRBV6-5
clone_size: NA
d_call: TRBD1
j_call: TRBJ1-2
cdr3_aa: CASRPGTGIGYTF
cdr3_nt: TGTGCCAGCAGACCCGGGACAGGGATCGGCTACACCTTC

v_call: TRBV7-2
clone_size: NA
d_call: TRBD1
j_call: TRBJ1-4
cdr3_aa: CASSLAGQGNEKLFF
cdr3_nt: TGTGCCAGCAGCTTAGCGGGACAGGGGAATGAAAAACTGTTTTTT

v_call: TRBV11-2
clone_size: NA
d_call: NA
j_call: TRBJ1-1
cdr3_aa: CASRPDLSRGPEAFF
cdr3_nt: TGTGCCAGCAGACCCGATTTGTCCAGGGGACCCGAAGCTTTCTTT

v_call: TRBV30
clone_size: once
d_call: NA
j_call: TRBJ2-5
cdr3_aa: CAWSAAGGTETQYF
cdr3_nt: TGTGCCTGGAGTGCGGCCGGGGGAACTGAGACCCAGTACTTC

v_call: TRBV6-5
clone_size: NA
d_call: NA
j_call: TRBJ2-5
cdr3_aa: CASSYSWAEETQYF
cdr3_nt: TGTGCCAGCAGTTACTCCTGGGCCGAGGAGACCCAGTACTTC

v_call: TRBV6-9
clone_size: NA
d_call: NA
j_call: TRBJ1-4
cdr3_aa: CASSYDYSSISEKLFF
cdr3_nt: TGTGCCAGCAGTTATGATTACAGCTCTATTAGTGAAAAACTGTTTTTT

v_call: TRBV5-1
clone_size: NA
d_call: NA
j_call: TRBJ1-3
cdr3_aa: CASSLATDSGNTIYF
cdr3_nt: TGCGCCAGCAGCTTGGCGACAGACTCTGGAAACACCATATATTTT

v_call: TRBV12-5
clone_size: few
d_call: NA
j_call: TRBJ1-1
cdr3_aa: CASGAGAEAFF
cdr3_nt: TGTGCTAGTGGGGCGGGGGCTGAAGCTTTCTTT

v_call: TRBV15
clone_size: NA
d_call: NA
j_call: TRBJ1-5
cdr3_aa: CATSRDRNSNQPQHF
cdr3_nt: TGTGCCACCAGCAGAGACAGAAATAGCAATCAGCCCCAGCATTTT

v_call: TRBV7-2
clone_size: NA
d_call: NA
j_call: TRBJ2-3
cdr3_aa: CASSPPGGRDTQYF
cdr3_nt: TGTGCCAGCAGCCCCCCCGGGGGGCGGGATACGCAGTATTTT

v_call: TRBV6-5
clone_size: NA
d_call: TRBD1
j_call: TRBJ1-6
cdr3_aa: CASRDREDSPLHF
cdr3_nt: TGTGCCAGCAGGGACAGGGAGGATTCACCCCTCCACTTT